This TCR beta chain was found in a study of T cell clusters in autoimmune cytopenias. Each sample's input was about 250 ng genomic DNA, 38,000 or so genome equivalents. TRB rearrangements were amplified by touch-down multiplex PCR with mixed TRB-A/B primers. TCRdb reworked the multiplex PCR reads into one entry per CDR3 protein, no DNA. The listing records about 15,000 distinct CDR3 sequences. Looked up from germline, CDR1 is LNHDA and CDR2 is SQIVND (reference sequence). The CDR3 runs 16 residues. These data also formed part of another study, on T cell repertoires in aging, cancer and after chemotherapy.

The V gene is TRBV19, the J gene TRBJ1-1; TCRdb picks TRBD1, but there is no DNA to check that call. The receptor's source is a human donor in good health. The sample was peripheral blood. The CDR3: CASRGQGRAWNTEAFF.